What follows is one TCR beta chain and its context. This clonotype showed up many times. Its antigen target is currently unknown. No quality values exist for individual bases; no much larger clone is one base distant. Library preparation employed multiplex PCR. Sequenced on an Illumina HiSeq 4000. CDR3 regions were amplified by Arm-PCR with iRepertoire HTBI primers to construct TCR beta libraries. PCR products were gel purified before sequencing. In the authors' own workflow: A total of some 60 TRBV and 14 TRBJ segments were identified across samples and were used for gene usage analysis of CDR3 amino acid clonotypes. COPE and FqMerger were used to merge filtered high-quality paired reads into contigs. BLAST was used to align contigs to the IMGT TRBV, TRBD and TRBJ reference genes, and CDR3 was defined following IMGT. Any clonotype with a frequency above 0.1% was classified as a highly expanded clone. Shannon entropy was used to measure repertoire diversity, and the Gini coefficient was used to measure V-J evenness. A clonotype was considered public if more than one individual shared it. TCRdb passed the public sequencing reads through fastp at Q25 and MiXCR, retaining productive beta sequences. A single entry per CDR3 protein holds the most common genes and DNA from its merged rows. TCRdb, not the authors, supplied the V and J calls. The sample contains hundreds of thousands of distinct CDR3 sequences, less than 20% of them found a single time. Approximately 21% of the sample rests with the top ten.

Trimming removed 2 bases from V and 10 bases from J; the gene matches leave 8 bases unexplained. From its cysteine to its phenylalanine, the CDR3 spans 14 amino acids. The CDR3 DNA has 42 bases and is translated from base 1. Taken from the germline V gene, the CDR1 and CDR2 loops are SGHDT and YYEEEE. In light of the paper, this sample's time point label describes: newly diagnosed GD, antithyroid drugs for less than 3 months. RNA was extracted from PBMCs in TRIzol for both TCR sequencing and RNA sequencing. The diagnosis of Graves' disease was made according to American Thyroid Association guidelines. Recruitment of patients was carried out at an endocrinology department in Xi'an, China. From each patient, around 9.3 milliliters of peripheral blood was collected into an EDTA anticoagulant tube. Ficoll Paque Plus density gradient separation was used to isolate PBMCs, and no further T cell sorting was performed. An Agilent 2100 Bioanalyzer and agarose gel were used to assess RNA quality, and a NanoDrop 2000 was used to measure RNA concentration.

These data are taken from a study of regulatory T cells in long-lasting Graves disease (dated by TCRdb to the early 2020s). Study-level background: Antithyroid drugs had been taken for less than 3 months by newly diagnosed Graves' disease patients. A total of around 35 samples underwent TCR sequencing, from about 13 patients with persistent Graves' disease and approximately 20 patients with newly diagnosed Graves' disease. Peripheral blood TCR sequencing and RNA sequencing compared persistent Graves' disease patients with newly diagnosed Graves' disease patients. The study was conducted in China and was registered as a clinical trial.

Study-level results and caveats: The small sample size was acknowledged by the authors as a limitation that may reduce accuracy. The study examined only peripheral blood because the primary lesion, thyroid tissue, could not be accessed. Persistent Graves' disease patients showed lower TCR Shannon entropy and fewer highly expanded clones than newly diagnosed patients, suggesting clonal expansion. More public clonotypes were shared among persistent patients (over 2,500) than among newly diagnosed patients (roughly 1,000). Persistent disease showed preferential use of TRBV28, TRBJ1-2 and TRBJ2-5, whereas newly diagnosed disease favored TRBV20-1 and TRBJ2-1. Sequencing and analysis were limited to the TCR beta chain.

Material: peripheral blood mononuclear cells (PBMCs), obtained at new diagnosis, from a patient treated with antithyroid drugs. This sequence originates from a female donor with Graves disease. This chain is built from TRBV5-6 and TRBJ2-1, and TRBD1 matches 8 of the central bases. The base sequence is TGTGCCAGCAGCTTAAGGGCAGGGGGCAAGGAGCAGTTCTTC. This yields the protein CASSLRAGGKEQFF.